A selection of T cell receptor beta chains follows, all from one sample in a study of blood T cell repertoires in COVID-19. The assay was immunoSEQ multiplex PCR, and TCRdb's table has in-frame clones only and misses some. The sample has roughly 500,000 clones, approximately 87% seen once. The source material was PBMCs or T cells enriched from blood (not recorded which). The receptors stem from a middle-aged woman who had recovered from COVID-19. Each CDR3 is given with its conserved first and last residue. A D gene is named only where the DNA matches it firmly. For some rows the clone size is stated as once, few or many, or as a class when expanded; others skip it.

j_gene,v_gene,d_gene,abundance,CDR3nt,CDR3aa
TRBJ1-4,TRBV2,TRBD1,.,TGTGCCAGCGGGGACAGGGAAGAAAAACTGTTTTTT,CASGDREEKLFF
TRBJ1-1,TRBV7-6,TRBD1,.,TGTGCCAGCAGCTCGATAAGATGGGACAGGGCAAGCGGGTCGAACACTGAAGCTTTCTTT,CASSSIRWDRASGSNTEAFF
TRBJ1-6,TRBV4-3,.,.,TGCGCCAGCAGCCAAGACAGGGAGGCATCACCCCTCCACTTT,CASSQDREASPLHF
TRBJ2-3,TRBV6-5,TRBD1,.,TGTGCCAGCAGTTACTTCCAGGGGGCAGGCACAGATACGCAGTATTTT,CASSYFQGAGTDTQYF
TRBJ1-6,TRBV27,.,.,TGTGCCAGCAGTTTAGGACACTCCATCAGGAATTCACCCCTCCACTTT,CASSLGHSIRNSPLHF
TRBJ1-2,TRBV3-1/TRBV3-2,.,.,TGTGCCAGCAGTTCGGCAGGGCTGGGGGGCTACACCTTC,CASSSAGLGGYTF
TRBJ2-1,TRBV5-8,.,.,TGTGCCAGCAGCTTGGTTTACAGGGCCGTTAAACCTGAGCAGTTCTTC,CASSLVYRAVKPEQFF
TRBJ1-4,TRBV19,TRBD1,.,TGTGCCAGTAGTATTTTCGGGACAGGGAGCATTGAAAAACTGTTTTTT,CASSIFGTGSIEKLFF
TRBJ2-2,TRBV21-1,.,.,TGTGCCAGCAACAGAGCCCGGGGTCGGCTAGCGGGAGTTGACACCGGGGAGCTGTTTTTT,CASNRARGRLAGVDTGELFF
TRBJ2-4,TRBV20-1,.,.,TGCAGTGCTGGTGATATAGCCAAAAACATTCAGTACTTC,CSAGDIAKNIQYF
TRBJ2-5,TRBV11-2,.,once,TGTGCCAGCAGCTCGAAACCGGGTCGACCTCAAGAGACCCAGTACTTC,CASSSKPGRPQETQYF
TRBJ1-3,TRBV12-3/TRBV12-4,.,.,TGTGCCAGCAGTTTTGCGGGGGCAGGCATATATTTT,CASSFAGAGIYF
TRBJ2-4,TRBV7-9,TRBD1,once,TGTGCCAGCAGCCTCAGGGGGCTGGGTAACATTCAGTACTTC,CASSLRGLGNIQYF
TRBJ1-1,TRBV2,.,.,TGTGCCAGCAGGGGCCAAATCAACACTGAAGCTTTCTTT,CASRGQINTEAFF
TRBJ1-1,TRBV18,TRBD1,.,TGTGCCAGCTCACCACTGTCCGGGACAGGGCACACTGAAGCTTTCTTT,CASSPLSGTGHTEAFF
TRBJ2-7,TRBV5-1,.,.,TGCGCCAGCAGCTTGGTTTGGGAGCAGGGGCCCAACGAGCAGTACTTC,CASSLVWEQGPNEQYF
TRBJ1-1,TRBV27,.,.,TGTGCCAGCAGTTTTCTCCCAGGGTTGGACACTGAAGCTTTCTTT,CASSFLPGLDTEAFF
TRBJ1-6,TRBV19,.,.,TGTGCCAGTACAGATCTTCATAATTCACCCCTCCACTTT,CASTDLHNSPLHF
TRBJ2-2,TRBV19,TRBD2,.,TGTGCCAGTAGTACCGGACTAGGCCCCGGGGAGCTGTTTTTT,CASSTGLGPGELFF
TRBJ2-1,TRBV15,TRBD1,.,TGTGCCACCAGCAGAGATGCACAGGGGGAGTTCTTC,CATSRDAQGEFF
TRBJ1-2,TRBV19,TRBD1,many,TGTGCCAGTAGTGGTCTGGGACAGCGACCCGAGCAGATAGACTATGGCTACACCTTC,CASSGLGQRPEQIDYGYTF
TRBJ1-1,TRBV7-6,.,.,TGTGCCAGCAGCTTAGTCGTAACGGAGAGCCTGAACACTGAAGCTTTCTTT,CASSLVVTESLNTEAFF
TRBJ1-1,TRBV6-1,.,once,TGTGCCAGCAGTGAAGCCTGGAGGGGCACTGAAGCTTTCTTT,CASSEAWRGTEAFF
TRBJ2-7,TRBV11-2,.,.,TGTGCCAGCAGCAAGGACAGTACCTACGAGCAGTACTTC,CASSKDSTYEQYF
TRBJ2-1,TRBV18,.,few,TGTGCCAGCTCACCCGAAGCGGCTAGCGTGTTTGACAATGAGCAGTTCTTC,CASSPEAASVFDNEQFF